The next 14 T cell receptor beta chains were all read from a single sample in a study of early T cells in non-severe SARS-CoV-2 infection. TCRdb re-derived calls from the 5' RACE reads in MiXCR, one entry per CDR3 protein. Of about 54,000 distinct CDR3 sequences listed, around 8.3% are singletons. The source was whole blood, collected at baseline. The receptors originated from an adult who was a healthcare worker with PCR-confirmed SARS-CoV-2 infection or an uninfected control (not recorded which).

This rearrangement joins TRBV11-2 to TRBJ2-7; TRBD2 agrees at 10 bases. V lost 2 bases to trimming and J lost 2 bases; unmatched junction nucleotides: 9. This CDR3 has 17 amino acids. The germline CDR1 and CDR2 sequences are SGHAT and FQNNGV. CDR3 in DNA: TGTGCCAGCAGCTTATCCAGAGCGGGAGGGTCCCCCTACGAGCAGTACTTC. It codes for CASSLSRAGGSPYEQYF.

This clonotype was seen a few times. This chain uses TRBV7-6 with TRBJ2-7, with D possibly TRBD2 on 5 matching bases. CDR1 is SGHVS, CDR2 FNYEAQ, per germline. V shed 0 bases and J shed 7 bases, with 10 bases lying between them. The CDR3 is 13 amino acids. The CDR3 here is CASSLARVGEQYF. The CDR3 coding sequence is TGTGCCAGCAGCTTAGCGCGGGTTGGTGAGCAGTACTTC.

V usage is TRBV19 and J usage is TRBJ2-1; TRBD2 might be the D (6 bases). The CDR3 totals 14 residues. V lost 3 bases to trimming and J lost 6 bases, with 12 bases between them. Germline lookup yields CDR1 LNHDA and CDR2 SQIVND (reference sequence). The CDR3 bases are TGTGCCAGTAGTATTGCGGGATGGGCCAATGAGCAGTTCTTC. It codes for CASSIAGWANEQFF.

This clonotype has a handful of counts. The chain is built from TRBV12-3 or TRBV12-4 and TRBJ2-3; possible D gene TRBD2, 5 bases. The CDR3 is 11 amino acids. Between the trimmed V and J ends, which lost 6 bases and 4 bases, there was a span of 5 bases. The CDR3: CASRLADTQYF. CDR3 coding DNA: TGTGCCAGCAGACTAGCAGATACGCAGTATTTT.

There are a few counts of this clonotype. CDR3 protein: CASSLGMGLAPYNEQFF. The CDR3 nucleotides are TGTGCCAGCAGTTTGGGCATGGGACTAGCGCCCTACAATGAGCAGTTCTTC. The rearrangement joins TRBV28 to TRBJ2-1, with 10 bases that match TRBD2. Germline V lookup: CDR1 MDHEN, CDR2 SYDVKM. Germline trimming cut 3 bases from V and 2 bases from J; bases unmatched to any gene: 7. The CDR3 has 17 amino acids.

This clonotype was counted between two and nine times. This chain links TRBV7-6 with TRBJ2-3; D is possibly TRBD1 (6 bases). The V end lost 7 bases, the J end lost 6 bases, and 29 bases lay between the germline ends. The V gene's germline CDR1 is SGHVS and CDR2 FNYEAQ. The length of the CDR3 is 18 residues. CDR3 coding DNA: TGTGCCAGCACTCCACAGGGACCCGTGGGGGTATATGGGGATACGCAGTATTTT. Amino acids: CASTPQGPVGVYGDTQYF.

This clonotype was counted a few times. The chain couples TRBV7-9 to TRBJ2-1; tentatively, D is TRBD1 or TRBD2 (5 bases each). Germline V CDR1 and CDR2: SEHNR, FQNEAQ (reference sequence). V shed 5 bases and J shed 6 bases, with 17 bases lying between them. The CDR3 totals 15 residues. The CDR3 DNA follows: TGTGCCAGCAGCCCCAGGGCGGTTGGGGGCAATGAGCAGTTCTTC. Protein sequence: CASSPRAVGGNEQFF.

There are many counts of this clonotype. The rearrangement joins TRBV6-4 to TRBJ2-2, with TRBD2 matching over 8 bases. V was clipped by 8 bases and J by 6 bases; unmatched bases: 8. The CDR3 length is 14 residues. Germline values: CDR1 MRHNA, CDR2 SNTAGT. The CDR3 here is CASGWCGRSGELFF. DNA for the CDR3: TGTGCCAGCGGTTGGTGCGGGAGGTCCGGGGAGCTGTTTTTT.

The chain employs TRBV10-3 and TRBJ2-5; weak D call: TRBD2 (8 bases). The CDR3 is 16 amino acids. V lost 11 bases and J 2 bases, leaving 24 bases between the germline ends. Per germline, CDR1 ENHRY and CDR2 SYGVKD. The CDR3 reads CAQEGACGRPQETQYF. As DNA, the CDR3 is TGTGCCCAGGAGGGGGCCTGCGGGAGGCCGCAAGAGACCCAGTACTTC.

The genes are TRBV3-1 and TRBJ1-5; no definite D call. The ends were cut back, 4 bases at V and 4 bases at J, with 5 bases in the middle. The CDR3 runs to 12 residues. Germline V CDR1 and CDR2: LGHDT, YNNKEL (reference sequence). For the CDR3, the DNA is TGTGCCAGCAGCCGCGGTAATCAGCCCCAGCATTTT. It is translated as CASSRGNQPQHF.

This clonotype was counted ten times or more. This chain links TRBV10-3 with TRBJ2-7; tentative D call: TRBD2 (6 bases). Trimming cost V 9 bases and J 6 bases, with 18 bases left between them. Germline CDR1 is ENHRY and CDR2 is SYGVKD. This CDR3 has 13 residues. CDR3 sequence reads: CAIRRDSIAEQYF. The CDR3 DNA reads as TGTGCCATTAGACGGGACTCCATTGCCGAGCAGTACTTC.

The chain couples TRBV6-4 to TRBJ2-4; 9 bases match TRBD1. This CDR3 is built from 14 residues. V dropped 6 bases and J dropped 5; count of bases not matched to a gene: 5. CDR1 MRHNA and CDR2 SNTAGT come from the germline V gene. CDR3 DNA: TGTGCCAGCAGCCCGGACAGGGGCCAAAACATTCAGTACTTC. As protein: CASSPDRGQNIQYF.

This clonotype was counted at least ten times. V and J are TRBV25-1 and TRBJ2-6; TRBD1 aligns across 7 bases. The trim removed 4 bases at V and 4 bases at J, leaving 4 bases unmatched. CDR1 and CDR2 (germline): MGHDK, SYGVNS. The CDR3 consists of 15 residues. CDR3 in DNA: TGTGCCAGCAGTGCACAGGGGACCGGGGCCAACGTCCTGACTTTC. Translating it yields CASSAQGTGANVLTF.

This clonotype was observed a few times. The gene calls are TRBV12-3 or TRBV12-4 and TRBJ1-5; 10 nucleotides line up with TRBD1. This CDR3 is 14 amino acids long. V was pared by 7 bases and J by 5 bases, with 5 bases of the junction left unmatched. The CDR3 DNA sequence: TGTGCCAGCACTACGACAGGGGGCTATCAGCCCCAGCATTTT. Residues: CASTTTGGYQPQHF.